The entry below describes one T cell receptor beta chain. Its cognate antigen has yet to be identified. The junction and the germline gene differ at one end; a read error may be behind it. These data originate in a study of blood T cell repertoires in COVID-19 (dated by TCRdb to about 2020). Turning to the overall study: Collaborator samples came from the United States, Italy and Spain and covered acute and convalescent phases of COVID-19. The prospective study material was composed of cDNA or gDNA derived from T cells, B-cell-depleted T cells, or PBMCs. The repertoires were made available in a free public database intended to serve as a resource for research on the immune response to SARS-CoV-2. The samples were drawn from two sources: the first 160 participants of the ongoing ImmuneRACE study, and 1,254 subjects contributed by 6 global collaborators. Subjects who had been exposed to COVID-19, were actively infected with it, or had recovered from it provided the deeply sampled blood TCRbeta repertoires that made up the dataset. Where available, HLA class I and class II types were obtained from metadata supplied by the sample provider rather than from assay-based typing. The sample metadata nearly always contained a de-identified subject ID, COVID-19 status, age in years and sex. Overall study results and their limits: Clinical and demographic metadata were provided uncurated, with the amount varying by source and participant.

The immunoSEQ Assay, a bias-controlled multiplex PCR, was used to amplify TCRbeta CDR3 regions from genomic DNA. Turning to the authors' computational methods: Within the assay, amplification of reference gene primers was used to estimate how many nucleated cells each sample contained. To quantify the absolute abundance of each unique TCRbeta CDR3 rearrangement, sequence reads were collapsed and filtered. Productive Simpson clonality was computed per sample as the square root of Simpson's diversity index over productive rearrangements. Drawn from immuneACCESS, this table holds only the in-frame rearrangements with V and J called that TCRdb kept. Clones are partly lost; checked studies trace under half to an unresolved V gene and leave the rest unexplained. V and J calls and clone size follow that table, whereas D and trimming were derived from the DNA. This sample comprises 250,000 to 400,000 clones, about 91% of them detected only once. The ten largest clones represent 1.5% to 2% of the sample.

In Seattle, one collaborating source enrolled patients while the infection was active and tracked those patients longitudinally over the course of disease. Each collaborating institution followed its own protocols to collect whole blood in K2EDTA tubes. For TCRbeta analysis, collaborators shipped samples as frozen whole blood, isolated PBMCs, or DNA extracted from either of those sample types. Including cysteine and phenylalanine, the CDR3 has 17 amino acids. The kept DNA is CDR3 alone, 51 bases in frame from the first base. The germline V gene provides CDR1 SGDLS and CDR2 YYNGEE. The sample consisted of peripheral blood. The chain links TRBV9 with TRBJ1-1; TRBD1 is a weak D gene call, 6 bases matching. The TCR sequence derives from a woman in her thirties with COVID-19, enrolled during active disease. The bases are TGTGCCCGCAGCGGCGGGGGCGGGGGCGCATTGGGCACTGAAGCTTTCTTT. Translated, this gives CARSGGGGGALGTEAFF.